What follows is one T cell receptor beta chain and its context. Produced via immunoSEQ multiplex PCR; TCRdb's table is partial and in-frame only. Of fewer than 65,000 clones listed, roughly nine tenths are singletons. This entry belongs to a study of T cell changes during pregnancy in multiple sclerosis. Germline V CDR1 and CDR2: SGHRS, YFSETQ. CDR3 length: 16 amino acids. V gave up 0 bases and J gave up 0 bases, with 12 bases separating them. This chain connects TRBV5-1 to TRBJ1-1; D remains ambiguous. Sequenced material: CD4+ T cells from peripheral blood mononuclear cells, taken in the first trimester of pregnancy. This TCR was sampled from a female donor with multiple sclerosis, enrolled in a pregnancy study. The DNA of the CDR3 is TGCGCCAGCAGCTTGGAAGTCAACCTATTGAACACTGAAGCTTTCTTT. Its protein is CASSLEVNLLNTEAFF.